This T cell receptor (beta chain) stems from a study of cytomegalovirus exposure and HLA in healthy donors. Study outcomes and limitations: In an earlier analysis, productive rearrangement rates for most beta V segments clustered near 87% or 30%. A later analysis showed that HLA-associated TCR beta chains had undergone more clonal expansion than equally common others.

Points on this clone: Its antigen is not identified. At one end the junction does not follow the germline gene, possibly because of a read error.

PCR primers comprised 60 Vbeta and 13 Jbeta primers. Measured with immunoSEQ multiplex PCR; TCRdb has only the in-frame clones, and not every one. This sample has over 95,000 clones, with over 65% found just once. Germline values: CDR1 LGHNA, CDR2 YNFKEQ. The CDR3 is 17 amino acids. Source material: PBMCs. The chain joins TRBV4-2 to TRBJ2-2, with TRBD2 identical over 7 bases. This clonotype was obtained from a woman under 30 in good health and CMV-seronegative. The CDR3 reads CASSKEPSGKDTGELFF. CDR3 in DNA: TGTGCCAGCAGCAAAGAACCTAGCGGTAAAGACACCGGGGAGCTGTTTTTT.